The 7 T cell receptor beta chains reported below all come from one sample, sequenced in a study of cytomegalovirus exposure and HLA in healthy donors. PCR was performed using 60 Vbeta and 13 Jbeta primers. TCRdb's table, derived via immunoSEQ multiplex PCR, lists solely in-frame clones and lacks some. The sample holds about 160,000 clones; roughly 80% are singletons and the top ten take about 10%. Sequenced: PBMCs. Receptor source: a man aged 50 or older in good health and CMV-seropositive.

This clone was counted only a few times. The chain is built from TRBV6-5 and TRBJ2-7; TRBD2 agrees at 9 bases. V lost 0 bases and J lost 5; bases outside the gene matches: 2. Per germline, CDR1 MNHEY and CDR2 SVGAGI. The CDR3 contains 14 residues. This CDR3 is CASSYSAGGDEQYF. The CDR3 bases are TGTGCCAGCAGTTACTCAGCGGGAGGCGACGAGCAGTACTTC.

The V call is TRBV10-3, the J call TRBJ1-3; TRBD1 agrees at 9 bases. CDR1 and CDR2 from the germline V gene are ENHRY and SYGVKD. CDR3 length equals 14 residues. J was trimmed by 0 bases and V by 8 bases; bases with no gene match: 2. DNA of the CDR3: TGTGCCATCCTGGGACAGGGCTCTGGAAACACCATATATTTT. Encoded protein: CAILGQGSGNTIYF.

CDR3 in DNA: TGTGCCATCGCCGGACAGGGGGGGAACACCGGGGAGCTGTTTTTT. It encodes CAIAGQGGNTGELFF. The rearrangement uses TRBV6-6 and TRBJ2-2; 10 bases are shared with TRBD1. Germline values: CDR1 MNHNY, CDR2 SVGAGI (reference sequence). The CDR3 length is 15 residues. V lost 10 bases to trimming and J lost 1 base; unmatched junction nucleotides: 6.

This CDR3 is CASSVTGYTEAFF. CDR3 nucleotides: TGTGCCAGCAGTGTAACAGGGTACACTGAAGCTTTCTTT. V gene TRBV6-6 combines with J gene TRBJ1-1, with D maybe TRBD1 (6 bases). The V gene's germline CDR1 is MNHNY and CDR2 SVGAGI (reference sequence). The CDR3 has 13 amino acids. The germline V and J ends were trimmed by 5 bases and 3 bases, with 10 bases remaining between them.

This chain joins TRBV7-9 and TRBJ2-1; 7 bases fit TRBD2. The CDR3 contains 15 residues. CDR1 is SEHNR, CDR2 FQNEAQ, per germline (reference sequence). With V trimmed by 6 bases and J by 3 bases, 8 bases remained unmatched. In DNA, the CDR3 is TGTGCCAGCAGATCAGGGACTACCTTCTACAATGAGCAGTTCTTC. This sequence encodes CASRSGTTFYNEQFF.

This clone was counted only a few times. V usage is TRBV4-3 and J usage is TRBJ2-3, with TRBD1 matching 7 bases. The CDR3 loop spans 14 amino acids. The V gene's germline CDR1 is LGHNA and CDR2 YSLEER. J gave up 2 bases and V 6 bases, and 5 bases lay outside the gene matches. CDR3 nucleotides: TGCGCCAGCAGAGAAGGGGGCAACACAGATACGCAGTATTTT. Its translation is CASREGGNTDTQYF.

This chain connects TRBV28 to TRBJ2-3, with 12 bases matching TRBD2. The CDR3 is 17 amino acids. CDR1 and CDR2 from the germline V gene are MDHEN and SYDVKM. After removal of 6 bases from V and 6 bases from J, the junction contained 13 bases not matched to a gene. CDR3 amino acids: CASRRRLAGVHTDTQYF. The CDR3 DNA sequence: TGTGCCAGCAGGCGGAGACTAGCGGGAGTACACACGGATACGCAGTATTTT.